This passage covers 6 T cell receptor beta chains from one sample sequenced in a study of cytomegalovirus exposure and HLA in healthy donors. PCR primers comprised 60 Vbeta and 13 Jbeta primers. TCRdb's copy holds only in-frame clones and misses some; the assay was immunoSEQ multiplex PCR. This table has over 250,000 clones, approximately 70% appearing once. Sequencing was carried out using PBMCs. The source of these receptors is a female donor in good health and CMV-seronegative.

The chain combines TRBV28 with TRBJ2-7; D is perhaps TRBD2 (6 bases). CDR3 length: 15 amino acids. Trimming left V 3 bases short and J 6 bases short, with 18 bases between. The germline CDR1 and CDR2 sequences are MDHEN and SYDVKM. CDR3: CASSLGGARSSEQYF. Written as DNA, the CDR3 is TGTGCCAGCAGTTTGGGCGGGGCTAGGAGTAGCGAGCAGTACTTC.

This chain joins TRBV28 and TRBJ2-1; TRBD1 agrees at 9 bases. Germline CDR1 is MDHEN and CDR2 is SYDVKM. J gave up 7 bases and V 5 bases, and 9 bases lay outside the gene matches. The CDR3 loop spans 15 amino acids. The CDR3 loop reads CASSPTGGARNEQFF. CDR3 sequence (DNA): TGTGCCAGCAGTCCAACAGGGGGCGCACGAAATGAGCAGTTCTTC.

V and J are TRBV7-8 and TRBJ2-1; 7 bases align to TRBD2. Germline assignment: CDR1 SGHVS and CDR2 FQNEAQ. CDR3 size: 15 residues. The V segment lost 4 bases and the J segment 6 bases; nucleotides outside the gene matches: 9. CDR3 residues: CASSWRLAAFNEQFF. DNA for the CDR3: TGTGCCAGCAGCTGGAGACTAGCCGCGTTCAATGAGCAGTTCTTC. The variable domain in full, completed from reference TRBV7-8 and TRBJ2-1, reads GAGVSQSPRYKVAKRGQDVALRCDPISGHVSLFWYQQALGQGPEFLTYFQNEAQLDKSGLPSDRFFAERPEGSVSTLKIQRTQQEDSAVYLCASSWRLAAFNEQFFGPGTRLTVL.

The chain uses TRBV11-1 and TRBJ1-2; no clear D. Trimming removed 1 base from V and 6 bases from J, with 9 bases in between. CDR1 SGHAT and CDR2 FQDESV come from the germline V gene (reference sequence). This CDR3 has 13 residues. The CDR3 loop is CASSLDPPDGYTF. For the CDR3, the DNA is TGTGCCAGCAGCTTAGACCCGCCAGATGGCTACACCTTC.

V gene TRBV7-9 combines with J gene TRBJ2-7, with 12 bases matching TRBD2. Trimming removed 4 bases from V and 2 bases from J; junction bases left unmatched: 12. This CDR3 is 18 amino acids long. In germline, CDR1 is SEHNR, CDR2 FQNEAQ (reference sequence). The CDR3 spells CASSSNADLAGGAYEQYF. The CDR3 nucleotides read TGTGCCAGCAGCTCCAATGCTGATCTAGCGGGGGGGGCCTACGAGCAGTACTTC.

The chain recombines TRBV5-6 with TRBJ2-2; possibly TRBD1 for D (5 bases). Germline V lookup: CDR1 SGHDT, CDR2 YYEEEE. Trimming took off 3 bases at V and 4 bases at J, with 10 bases between the two ends. The CDR3 loop spans 14 amino acids. The CDR3 spells CASSSQVFTGELFF. CDR3 DNA sequence: TGTGCCAGCAGCTCACAGGTTTTCACCGGGGAGCTGTTTTTT.